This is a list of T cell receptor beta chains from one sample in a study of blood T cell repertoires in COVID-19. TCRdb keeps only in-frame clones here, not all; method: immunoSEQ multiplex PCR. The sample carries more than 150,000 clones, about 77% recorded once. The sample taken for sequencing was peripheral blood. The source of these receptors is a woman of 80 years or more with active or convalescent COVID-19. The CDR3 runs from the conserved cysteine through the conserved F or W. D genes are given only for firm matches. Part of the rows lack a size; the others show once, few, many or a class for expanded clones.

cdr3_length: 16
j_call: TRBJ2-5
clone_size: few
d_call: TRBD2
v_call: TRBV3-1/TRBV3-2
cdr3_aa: CASSQALWGGQETQYF
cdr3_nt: TGTGCCAGCAGCCAAGCTCTTTGGGGGGGGCAAGAGACCCAGTACTTC

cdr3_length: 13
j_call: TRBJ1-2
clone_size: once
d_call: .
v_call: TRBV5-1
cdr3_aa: CASSPGTGYGYTF
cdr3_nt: TGCGCCAGCAGCCCCGGGACTGGTTATGGCTACACCTTC

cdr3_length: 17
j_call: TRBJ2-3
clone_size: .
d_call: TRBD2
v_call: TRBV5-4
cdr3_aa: CASSGGGRLMGTDTQYF
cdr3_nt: TGTGCCAGCAGCGGGGGGGGACGTCTTATGGGCACAGATACGCAGTATTTT

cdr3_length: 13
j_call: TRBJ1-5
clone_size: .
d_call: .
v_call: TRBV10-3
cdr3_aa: CAISSGSNQPQHF
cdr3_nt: TGTGCCATCAGTTCGGGGAGCAATCAGCCCCAGCATTTT

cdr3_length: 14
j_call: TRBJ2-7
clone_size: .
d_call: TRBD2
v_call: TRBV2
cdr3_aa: CASRPGLAFNEQYF
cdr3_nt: TGTGCCAGCAGGCCGGGACTAGCGTTCAACGAGCAGTACTTC

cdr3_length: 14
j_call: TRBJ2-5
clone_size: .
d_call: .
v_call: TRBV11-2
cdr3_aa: CASSLVAGRGTQYF
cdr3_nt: TGTGCCAGCAGCTTAGTTGCCGGGAGAGGGACCCAGTACTTC

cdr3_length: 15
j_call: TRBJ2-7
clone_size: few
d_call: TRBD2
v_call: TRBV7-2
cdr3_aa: CASSPGTSGTYEQYF
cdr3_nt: TGTGCCAGCAGCCCCGGGACTAGCGGTACCTACGAGCAGTACTTC

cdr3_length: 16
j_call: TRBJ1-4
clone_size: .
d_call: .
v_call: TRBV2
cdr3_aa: CASSSRWGGANEKLFF
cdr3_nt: TGTGCCAGCAGCTCACGGTGGGGGGGCGCTAATGAAAAACTGTTTTTT

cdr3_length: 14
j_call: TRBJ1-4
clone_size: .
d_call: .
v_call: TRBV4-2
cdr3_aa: CASSPLGTGEKLFF
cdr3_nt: TGTGCCAGCAGCCCCCTAGGGACTGGCGAAAAACTGTTTTTT

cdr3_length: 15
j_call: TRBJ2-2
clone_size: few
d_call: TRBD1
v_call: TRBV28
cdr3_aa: CASRPEDRPGGELFF
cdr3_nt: TGTGCCAGCAGACCCGAGGACAGGCCGGGCGGGGAGCTGTTTTTT

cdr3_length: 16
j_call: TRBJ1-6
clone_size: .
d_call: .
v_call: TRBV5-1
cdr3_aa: CASSPGATGYNSPLHF
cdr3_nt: TGCGCCAGCAGCCCAGGAGCGACAGGTTATAATTCACCCCTCCACTTT

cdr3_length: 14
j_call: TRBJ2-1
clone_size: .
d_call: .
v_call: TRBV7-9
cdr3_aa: CASSFGSSYNEQFF
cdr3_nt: TGTGCCAGCAGCTTCGGGAGCTCCTACAATGAGCAGTTCTTC

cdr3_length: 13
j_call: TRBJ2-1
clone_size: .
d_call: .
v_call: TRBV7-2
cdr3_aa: CASSWGPYNEQFF
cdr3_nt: TGTGCCAGCAGCTGGGGGCCCTACAATGAGCAGTTCTTC

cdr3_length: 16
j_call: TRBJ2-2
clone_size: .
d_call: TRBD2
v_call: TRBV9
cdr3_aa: CASSVLAGAYTGELFF
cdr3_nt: TGTGCCAGCAGCGTTCTAGCGGGGGCCTACACCGGGGAGCTGTTTTTT

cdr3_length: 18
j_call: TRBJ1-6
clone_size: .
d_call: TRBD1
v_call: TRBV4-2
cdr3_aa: CASSQQLVGTGYNSPLHF
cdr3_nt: TGTGCCAGCAGCCAACAGCTTGTAGGGACAGGGTATAATTCACCCCTCCACTTT

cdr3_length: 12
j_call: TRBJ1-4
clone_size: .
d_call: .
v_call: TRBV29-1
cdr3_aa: CSVPGEDEKLFF
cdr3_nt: TGCAGCGTTCCGGGTGAAGACGAAAAACTGTTTTTT

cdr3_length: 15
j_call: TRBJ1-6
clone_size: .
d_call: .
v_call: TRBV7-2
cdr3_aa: CASSLVGVYDSPLHF
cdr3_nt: TGTGCCAGCAGCTTAGTAGGGGTCTATGATTCACCCCTCCACTTT

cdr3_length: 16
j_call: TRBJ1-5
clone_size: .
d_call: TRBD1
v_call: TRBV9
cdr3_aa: CASRQDRDYSNQPQHF
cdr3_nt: TGTGCCAGCAGGCAGGACAGGGACTATAGCAATCAGCCCCAGCATTTT

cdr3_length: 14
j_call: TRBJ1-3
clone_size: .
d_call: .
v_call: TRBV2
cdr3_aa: CASSEGANGNTIYF
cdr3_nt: TGTGCCAGCAGTGAAGGGGCGAACGGAAACACCATATATTTT

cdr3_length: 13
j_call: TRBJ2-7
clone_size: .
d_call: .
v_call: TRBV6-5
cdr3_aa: CASSRLPGFEQYF
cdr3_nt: TGTGCCAGCAGCCGTCTCCCGGGGTTCGAGCAGTACTTC

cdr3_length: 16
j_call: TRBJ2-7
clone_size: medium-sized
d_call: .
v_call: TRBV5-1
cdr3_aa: CASSLGGTAISYEQYF
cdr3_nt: TGCGCCAGCAGCTTGGGCGGGACGGCCATCTCCTACGAGCAGTACTTC

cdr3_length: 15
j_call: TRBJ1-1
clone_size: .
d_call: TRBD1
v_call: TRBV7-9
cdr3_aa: CASSPLRDRNTEAFF
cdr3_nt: TGTGCCAGCAGCCCCCTCCGGGACAGAAACACTGAAGCTTTCTTT

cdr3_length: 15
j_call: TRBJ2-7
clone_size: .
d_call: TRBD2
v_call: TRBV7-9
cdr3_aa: CASSPTGGSSYEQYF
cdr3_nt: TGTGCCAGCAGCCCAACCGGGGGGAGCTCCTACGAGCAGTACTTC

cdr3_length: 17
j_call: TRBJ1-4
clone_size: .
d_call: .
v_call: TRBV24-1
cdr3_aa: CACPGHQINRVDEKLFF
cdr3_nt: TGTGCCTGCCCGGGACACCAGATAAATCGGGTAGATGAAAAACTGTTTTTT

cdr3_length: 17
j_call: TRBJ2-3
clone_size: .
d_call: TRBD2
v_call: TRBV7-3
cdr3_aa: CASSLASGGTSTDTQYF
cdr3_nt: TGTGCCAGCAGCTTAGCTAGCGGGGGTACTAGCACAGATACGCAGTATTTT

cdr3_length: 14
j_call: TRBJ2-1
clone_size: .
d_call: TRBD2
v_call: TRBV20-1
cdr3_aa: CSASSGTSGGTSFF
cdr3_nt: TGCAGTGCTAGTTCCGGGACTAGCGGGGGGACCTCGTTCTTC

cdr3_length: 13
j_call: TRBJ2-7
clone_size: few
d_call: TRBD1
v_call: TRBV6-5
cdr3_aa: CASQSHTGDEQYF
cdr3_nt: TGTGCCAGCCAAAGCCATACAGGGGACGAGCAGTACTTC

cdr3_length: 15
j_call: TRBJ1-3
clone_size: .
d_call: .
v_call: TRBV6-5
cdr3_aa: CASSHVGDSGNTIYF
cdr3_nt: TGTGCCAGCAGTCATGTAGGGGACTCTGGAAACACCATATATTTT

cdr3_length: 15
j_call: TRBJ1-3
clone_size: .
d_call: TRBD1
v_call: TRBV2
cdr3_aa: CASSKQGAAGNTIYF
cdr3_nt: TGTGCCAGCAGTAAACAGGGGGCGGCTGGAAACACCATATATTTT

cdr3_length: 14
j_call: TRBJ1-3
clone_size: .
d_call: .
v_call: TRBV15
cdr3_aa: CATSIPSRGNTIYF
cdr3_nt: TGTGCCACCAGCATACCCTCGCGAGGAAACACCATATATTTT

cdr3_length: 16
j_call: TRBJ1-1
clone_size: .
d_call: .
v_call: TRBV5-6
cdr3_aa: CASSFLSRSVAPEAFF
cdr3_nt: TGTGCCAGCAGCTTCTTATCTAGATCTGTGGCCCCTGAAGCTTTCTTT

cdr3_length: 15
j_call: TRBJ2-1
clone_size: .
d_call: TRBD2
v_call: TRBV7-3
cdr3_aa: CASSSGLAGGMGQFF
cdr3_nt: TGTGCCAGCAGCTCGGGACTAGCGGGGGGCATGGGGCAGTTCTTC

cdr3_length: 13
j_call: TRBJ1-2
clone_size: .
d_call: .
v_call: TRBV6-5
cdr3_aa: CASKEGGAYGYTF
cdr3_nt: TGTGCCTCCAAGGAGGGGGGGGCCTATGGCTACACCTTC

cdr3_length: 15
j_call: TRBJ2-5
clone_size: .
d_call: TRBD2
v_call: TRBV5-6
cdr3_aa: CASRRWTSVQETQYF
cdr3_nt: TGTGCCAGCAGAAGGTGGACTAGCGTTCAAGAGACCCAGTACTTC

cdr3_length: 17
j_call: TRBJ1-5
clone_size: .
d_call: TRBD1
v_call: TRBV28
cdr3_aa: CASSFPQGATLNQPQHF
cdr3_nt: TGTGCCAGCAGTTTCCCTCAGGGGGCGACCCTAAATCAGCCCCAGCATTTT